The 3 T cell receptor beta chains in this list originate from one sample, sequenced in a study of blood T cells in healthy people across ages. Combining a sample-barcoded 5' primer with a J-beta primer mix, a second PCR ran for roughly 7 to 12 cycles. One entry per CDR3 protein results from TCRdb running MiXCR on the 5' RACE reads. The data hold approximately 700,000 distinct CDR3 sequences, with roughly 30% observed a single time. The sample comprised blood. The receptors were gathered from a woman of 80 years or more in good health.

This clonotype was recorded at least ten times. The chain carries TRBV2 and TRBJ2-5, with D possibly TRBD2 on 7 matching bases. Germline lookup yields CDR1 SNHLY and CDR2 FYNNEI. This CDR3 comprises 14 residues. V lost 8 bases and J lost 5, with 18 bases in between. The CDR3 sequence: CASLRGPGVETQYF. CDR3 nucleotide sequence: TGTGCCAGCTTGCGGGGGCCGGGGGTGGAGACCCAGTACTTC. The whole variable domain, filled in from reference TRBV2 and TRBJ2-5, reads EPEVTQTPSHQVTQMGQEVILRCVPISNHLYFYWYRQILGQKVEFLVSFYNNEISEKSEIFDDQFSVERPDGSNFTLKIRSTKLEDSAMYFCASLRGPGVETQYFGPGTRLLVL.

This clonotype appeared a single time. The J gene is TRBJ2-7, the V gene TRBV12-3 or TRBV12-4, with D hard to call. The DNA matches TRBJ2-5 better at its end, which makes the J call doubtful. The CDR3 sequence is 17 residues long. The CDR3, as DNA: TGTGCCAGCAGTCCGAGGTCTTCAGCGCCCCACCAAGAGACCCAGTACTTC. Protein sequence: CASSPRSSAPHQETQYF.

As for this clonotype: Just one base apart from a much larger clone, this may be a read error. V gene TRBV7-2 combines with J gene TRBJ2-5; the D gene is possibly TRBD1 (7 bases). The CDR3 is made up of 15 amino acids. The germline V gene encodes CDR1 SGHTA and CDR2 FQGNSA. The CDR3 reads CASSSTRDSLETRYF. The CDR3 nucleotides read TGTGCCAGCAGCTCCACGCGGGACAGCCTAGAGACCCGGTACTTC.